The 23 T cell receptor beta chains given below trace back to one sample, sequenced in a study of breast tumors, draining lymph nodes, adjacent tissues. The lymph nodes were axillary draining lymph nodes from breast cancer patients. TCRdb passed the multiplex PCR reads through MiXCR, listing each CDR3 protein once. The sample contains about 270,000 distinct CDR3 sequences, about 30% of which appear only once. The sample consisted of axillary lymph node tissue. These receptors originate from a female donor with breast cancer. Some clones in this sample may be carry-over from other donors' samples.

In its sample, this clonotype was seen many times. The chain carries TRBV19 and TRBJ2-3, with D perhaps given as TRBD1 or TRBD2 (5 bases each). CDR1 is LNHDA and CDR2 is SQIVND in the germline V gene (reference sequence). Trimming removed 2 bases at V and 0 bases at J, with 15 bases between. The length of the CDR3 is 17 residues. CDR3 sequence: CASSISGTGISTDTQYF. The CDR3 nucleotides read TGTGCCAGTAGTATATCAGGGACGGGGATTAGCACAGATACGCAGTATTTT.

There are many counts of this clonotype. The chain couples TRBV20-1 to TRBJ2-7, with TRBD2 matching 7 bases. V lost 5 bases and J lost 2; bases outside the gene matches: 9. Germline V gives CDR1 DFQATT, CDR2 SNEGSKA (reference sequence). The CDR3 sequence is 14 residues long. CDR3 sequence: CSALKRGMAYEQYF. CDR3 DNA: TGCAGTGCTCTCAAGCGGGGAATGGCCTACGAGCAGTACTTC.

This clonotype was counted at least ten times. This chain's CDR3 is CSGSRGRTNEQFF. For the CDR3, the DNA is TGCAGCGGGAGCAGGGGCAGGACGAATGAGCAGTTCTTC. The gene calls are TRBV20-1 and TRBJ2-1; the D gene could be TRBD1 or TRBD2 (6 bases each). Germline CDR1 and CDR2: DFQATT and SNEGSKA (reference sequence). The CDR3 contains 13 residues.

Many counts were recorded for this clonotype. The V call is TRBV7-3, the J call TRBJ2-1, with 10 bases lining up with TRBD2. The CDR3 extends over 14 amino acids. CDR1 is SGHTA, CDR2 FQGTGA, per germline. Losses at the gene ends were 5 bases for V and 7 bases for J; bases not matched to a gene: 5. The CDR3 DNA is TGTGCCAGCAGCAGAGCGGGAGGGGGGAATGAGCAGTTCTTC. Protein: CASSRAGGGNEQFF.

In its sample, this clonotype was seen many times. The CDR3 sequence: CSARRPTGGSGQETQYF. CDR3 DNA sequence: TGCAGTGCTCGCCGCCCTACAGGCGGGAGTGGCCAAGAGACCCAGTACTTC. V usage is TRBV20-1 and J usage is TRBJ2-5, with 7 bases aligning to TRBD2. The V gene end was trimmed by 5 bases and the J gene end by 1 base; junction bases not matched to a gene: 16. Germline CDR1 DFQATT, CDR2 SNEGSKA (reference sequence). There are 17 residues in the CDR3.

This clonotype was observed at least ten times. The genes are TRBV7-8 and TRBJ2-1; 9 bases fit TRBD1. CDR1 is SGHVS and CDR2 is FQNEAQ in the germline V gene. The CDR3 is 16 residues long. The ends lost 2 bases at V and 4 bases at J; junction bases unmatched: 6. In nucleotides, the CDR3 is TGTGCCAGCAGCTTAAGGGGGACAGGGCAGTACAATGAGCAGTTCTTC. Its protein is CASSLRGTGQYNEQFF.

Note on this clonotype: A read error may be the cause here, since a much bigger clone is one base away. V is TRBV5-4 and J is TRBJ2-2; weak D call: TRBD2 (7 bases). Germline CDR1 and CDR2: SGHNT and YYREEE (reference sequence). V was clipped by 4 bases and J by 4 bases, with 17 bases between them. The length of the CDR3 is 16 residues. CDR3 in DNA: TGTGCCAGCAGCCTAGGACGGGGGGCGATCACCGGGGAGCTGTTTTTT. Translating it yields CASSLGRGAITGELFF.

With regard to this clonotype: This could be a read error, since a much larger clone is one nucleotide away. The chain employs TRBV12-3 or TRBV12-4 and TRBJ2-1; maybe TRBD2 (6 bases). The V end lost 3 bases, the J end lost 1 base, and 7 bases lay between the germline ends. The CDR3 extends over 14 amino acids. The CDR3 DNA is TGTGCCAGCAGTTTCCGGGGGTCCTACAATGAGCAGTTCTTC. Its protein is CASSFRGSYNEQFF.

This clonotype was recorded at least ten times. The chain's CDR3 is CSARDRMTGVEETQYF. CDR3 sequence (DNA): TGCAGTGCTAGAGATCGAATGACAGGCGTGGAAGAGACCCAGTACTTC. The rearrangement links TRBV20-1 to TRBJ2-5; D might be TRBD1 (6 bases). This CDR3 has 16 amino acids. Trimming shortened V by 0 bases and J by 3 bases, and 17 bases separated the two germline ends. The V gene's germline CDR1 is DFQATT and CDR2 SNEGSKA (reference sequence).

The chain joins TRBV7-2 to TRBJ1-2; a weak D match, TRBD1 (5 bases). Per germline, CDR1 SGHTA and CDR2 FQGNSA. V dropped 2 bases and J dropped 5 bases, with 21 bases sitting between them. The CDR3 length is 17 residues. CDR3 nucleotide sequence: TGTGCCAGCAGCTTATCCCCCCAGGGCCGGAGGATATATGGCTACACCTTC. It codes for CASSLSPQGRRIYGYTF.

As for this clonotype: One junction end does not reproduce the germline sequence, and a read error may be involved. The genes are TRBV6-5 and TRBJ1-2; a possible D gene is TRBD1 (5 bases). The germline V gene has CDR1 MNHEY and CDR2 SVGAGI. This CDR3 is built from 15 residues. Here the CDR3 reads CASSHSGDSYYGYTF. CDR3 sequence (DNA): TGTGCCAGCAGTCACTCGGGCGACAGTTACTATGGCTACACCTTC.

Comment on this clonotype: Possible read error: a much larger clone is one base away. This chain joins TRBV11-2 and TRBJ1-2; D is unclear. Germline V CDR1 and CDR2: SGHAT, FQNNGV. This CDR3 is built from 16 residues. V was pared by 0 bases and J by 5 bases, with 16 bases between. In DNA form, the CDR3 reads TGTGCCAGCAGCTTAGATCGGGGAGCTCCGAGTTATGGCTACACCTTC. This sequence encodes CASSLDRGAPSYGYTF.

On this clonotype: A much larger clone is a single base away; this may be a read error. The chain links TRBV5-1 to TRBJ2-7, with a possible D match to TRBD2 (6 bases). Germline V lookup: CDR1 SGHRS, CDR2 YFSETQ. Between the trimmed V and J ends, which lost 0 bases and 5 bases, there was a span of 12 bases. The CDR3 has 14 amino acids. DNA of the CDR3: TGCGCCAGCAGCTTGGTGAGGGGCGGGAACGAGCAGTACTTC. Translation: CASSLVRGGNEQYF.

This clonotype was seen at least ten times. The rearrangement joins TRBV6-5 to TRBJ2-7; TRBD2 agrees at 8 bases. V shed 6 bases, J shed 0 bases, and the junction held 7 bases outside the gene matches. The CDR3 extends over 15 amino acids. Germline-derived CDR1 and CDR2 are MNHEY and SVGAGI. CDR3 DNA: TGTGCCAGCAGACTTCGACTAGCGACCTCCTACGAGCAGTACTTC. Protein product: CASRLRLATSYEQYF.

The V and J genes are TRBV5-1 and TRBJ2-5; no definite D call. Per the germline V gene, CDR1 is SGHRS and CDR2 is YFSETQ. V was trimmed by 5 bases and J by 1 base, leaving 15 bases between them. The CDR3 loop spans 15 amino acids. The CDR3 sequence: CASSGNGRTQETQYF. The CDR3, as DNA: TGCGCCAGCAGTGGCAATGGACGTACCCAAGAGACCCAGTACTTC.

Comment on this clonotype: A much larger clone differs from this one at a single base, so this may be a read error. V is TRBV20-1 and J is TRBJ2-2; 8 bases agree with TRBD2. CDR3 size: 16 residues. Germline lookup yields CDR1 DFQATT and CDR2 SNEGSKA (reference sequence). The CDR3 sequence: CSARSAGGRLPGELVF. The CDR3 nucleotides read TGCAGTGCTAGATCTGCAGGCGGGAGGTTGCCCGGGGAGCTGGTTTTT.

This clonotype was counted a few times. A much larger clone is a single base away; this may be a read error. The chain couples TRBV20-1 to TRBJ2-3; D remains ambiguous. V lost 0 bases and J lost 2, with 6 bases in between. The CDR3 sequence is 13 residues long. The germline CDR1 and CDR2 sequences are DFQATT and SNEGSKA (reference sequence). Written as DNA, the CDR3 is TGCAGTGCTAGAGAGACAAACACAGATACGCAGTATTTT. It is translated as CSARETNTDTQYF.

This clonotype was seen repeatedly, ten times or more. The DNA of the CDR3 is TGCGCCAGCAGCGCGACAGGGGCCGGTTACAATCAGCCCCAGCATTTT. Its protein product is CASSATGAGYNQPQHF. J is TRBJ1-5 and V is TRBV4-1, with 8 positions matching TRBD1. Germline CDR1 MGHRA, CDR2 YSYEKL. The ends lost 5 bases at V and 3 bases at J; junction bases unmatched: 9. CDR3 length: 16 residues.

The chain joins TRBV15 to TRBJ1-6; unclear D gene. V lost 5 bases and J lost 10, with 18 bases in between. This CDR3 is 15 amino acids long. Germline assignment: CDR1 LNHNV and CDR2 YYDKDF (reference sequence). The CDR3 DNA sequence: TGTGCCACCAGCGGCTTTACTGGGTCTCGGTCACCCCTCCACTTT. As protein: CATSGFTGSRSPLHF.

This clonotype was counted at least ten times. Here the CDR3 DNA reads TGCGCCAGCAGCACTAACTCCAATGAGCAGTTCTTC. Encoded protein: CASSTNSNEQFF. This chain links TRBV5-1 with TRBJ2-1; no clear D gene. The V end lost 4 bases, the J end lost 6 bases, and 8 bases lay between the germline ends. Germline CDR1 reads SGHRS; CDR2 reads YFSETQ. CDR3 length: 12 residues.

This clonotype was seen many times. V gene TRBV12-3 or TRBV12-4 combines with J gene TRBJ2-1; possible D gene TRBD2, 6 bases. Trimming stripped 5 bases from V and 9 bases from J, with 8 bases between. The CDR3 is 11 amino acids. The CDR3 protein is CASSMGGEQFF. CDR3 DNA sequence: TGTGCCAGCAGTATGGGAGGTGAGCAGTTCTTC.

This clonotype was detected many times. The rearrangement uses TRBV19 and TRBJ2-2; D may be TRBD1 (6 bases). The CDR3 runs 13 residues. V gave up 7 bases and J gave up 3 bases, with 9 bases separating them. Looked up from germline, CDR1 is LNHDA and CDR2 is SQIVND (reference sequence). This CDR3 is CASTRTDTGELFF. CDR3 nucleotide sequence: TGTGCCAGTACCCGGACAGACACCGGGGAGCTGTTTTTT.

This chain uses TRBV5-5 with TRBJ2-3; D tentatively reads TRBD1 or TRBD2 (5 bases each). V dropped 2 bases and J dropped 4 bases, with 20 bases sitting between them. CDR3 length: 17 amino acids. Germline-derived CDR1 and CDR2 are SGHKS and YYEKEE (reference sequence). CDR3 nucleotides: TGTGCCAGCAGCTTACACCTCCGGGACCCACGGCCAGATACGCAGTATTTT. Encoded protein: CASSLHLRDPRPDTQYF.